These T cell receptor beta chains were read from a single sample in a study of blood T cell repertoires in COVID-19. Clones were sequenced by immunoSEQ multiplex PCR, and TCRdb holds only the in-frame ones, with some missing. This table has approximately 210,000 clones, 86% appearing once. Sequenced material: peripheral blood. These TCRs come from a man aged 50 to 59 with COVID-19, enrolled during active disease. The CDR3 runs from the conserved cysteine through the conserved F or W. The order of the fields is CDR3 DNA, CDR3 protein, D gene, clone size, J gene, V gene. The D gene is left open where the match is weak. The size field is filled for only some rows; it gives once, few, many or a size class.

CDR3nt: TGTGCCAGCACTCAGGAGGGTACGGAGACCCAGTACTTC
CDR3aa: CASTQEGTETQYF
d_gene: .
abundance: .
j_gene: TRBJ2-5
v_gene: TRBV2

CDR3nt: TGTGCCAGCAGTGAGCTAGCGGGAGGGCCAGGAGAGCAGTACTTC
CDR3aa: CASSELAGGPGEQYF
d_gene: TRBD2
abundance: .
j_gene: TRBJ2-7
v_gene: TRBV6-4

CDR3nt: TGCGCCAGCAGCCAAGTTTTTGGCGGGGGGGGAGCGGCCGGGGAGCTGTTTTTT
CDR3aa: CASSQVFGGGGAAGELFF
d_gene: TRBD2
abundance: .
j_gene: TRBJ2-2
v_gene: TRBV4-3

CDR3nt: TGTGCCAGCAGCTTGGGACAGGACTACGAGCAGTACTTC
CDR3aa: CASSLGQDYEQYF
d_gene: .
abundance: .
j_gene: TRBJ2-7
v_gene: TRBV5-8

CDR3nt: TGTGCCAGCAGTTTCCTCAGAAACACTGAAGCTTTCTTT
CDR3aa: CASSFLRNTEAFF
d_gene: .
abundance: .
j_gene: TRBJ1-1
v_gene: TRBV2

CDR3nt: TGTGCCAGTAGCCCGACAGTTTCCTCTGGAAACACCATATATTTT
CDR3aa: CASSPTVSSGNTIYF
d_gene: .
abundance: few
j_gene: TRBJ1-3
v_gene: TRBV19

CDR3nt: TGTGCCAGCAGTGAAATGACAGGGGTATACACAGATACGCAGTATTTT
CDR3aa: CASSEMTGVYTDTQYF
d_gene: TRBD1
abundance: .
j_gene: TRBJ2-3
v_gene: TRBV25-1

CDR3nt: TGTGCCAGCAGCTTAGGGGGAGGACAGCCCCAGCATTTT
CDR3aa: CASSLGGGQPQHF
d_gene: .
abundance: .
j_gene: TRBJ1-5
v_gene: TRBV11-1

CDR3nt: TGTGCCATCAGTGGTGGGACAGAGAACACTGAAGCTTTCTTT
CDR3aa: CAISGGTENTEAFF
d_gene: TRBD1
abundance: .
j_gene: TRBJ1-1
v_gene: TRBV10-3

CDR3nt: TGCAGGCATGACCCAGGGAACGAGCAGTACTTC
CDR3aa: CRHDPGNEQYF
d_gene: .
abundance: .
j_gene: TRBJ2-7
v_gene: TRBV20-1